The 28 T cell receptor beta chains listed next were all sequenced from one sample in a study of blood T cell repertoires in COVID-19. Method: immunoSEQ multiplex PCR; TCRdb's copy keeps in-frame clones and lacks some. The sample lists about 94,000 clones, roughly 84% occurring once. The sequenced material came from peripheral blood. The origin of the receptors is a woman older than 75 with acute or convalescent COVID-19.

This clone is a singleton in its sample. V is TRBV5-5 and J is TRBJ2-5, with 7 bases identical to TRBD1. This CDR3 has 13 amino acids. The germline V gene has CDR1 SGHKS and CDR2 YYEKEE (reference sequence). V dropped 2 bases and J dropped 5; count of bases not matched to a gene: 3. The CDR3: CASSLGGLETQYF. The CDR3 DNA follows: TGTGCCAGCAGCTTAGGGGGCCTGGAGACCCAGTACTTC.

The chain carries TRBV6-4 and TRBJ2-3; the match to TRBD1 covers 9 bases. The CDR3 extends over 16 amino acids. Germline values: CDR1 MRHNA, CDR2 SNTAGT. The trim removed 6 bases at V and 7 bases at J, leaving 14 bases unmatched. The CDR3 region has the DNA TGTGCCAGCAGACCCGCGGACAGGGGACCGCCGAATACGCAGTATTTT. This encodes CASRPADRGPPNTQYF.

This chain links TRBV10-2 with TRBJ1-5; TRBD1 matches 10 bases. J was trimmed by 6 bases and V by 4 bases; bases with no gene match: 3. The germline gives CDR1 WSHSY, CDR2 SAAADI. The CDR3 spans 14 residues. CDR3 nucleotide sequence: TGCGCCAGCAGTGGTGACAGGGGGCGTCAGCCCCAGCATTTT. It specifies CASSGDRGRQPQHF.

This clone was seen only a few times. The rearrangement joins TRBV5-4 to TRBJ1-6; no clear D. Germline V gene lookup returns CDR1 SGHNT and CDR2 YYREEE (reference sequence). The CDR3 runs 13 residues. V shed 0 bases and J shed 8 bases, with 6 bases lying between them. The CDR3 protein is CASSLVRDSPLHF. The DNA of the CDR3 is TGTGCCAGCAGCTTGGTGCGGGATTCACCCCTCCACTTT.

The J gene is TRBJ1-2, the V gene TRBV3-1 (or the pseudogene TRBV3-2); 8 bases match TRBD1. Trimming cost V 3 bases and J 8 bases; bases outside gene matches: 5. The CDR3 length is 13 residues. Germline values: CDR1 LGHDT, CDR2 YNNKEL (reference sequence). CDR3 in amino acids: CASSQDGDRGYTF. In nucleotides, the CDR3 is TGTGCCAGCAGCCAGGATGGGGACAGGGGCTACACCTTC.

This clone has just a few counts. The CDR3 region has the DNA TGTGCCAGCAGCAGGCCGGGACAGGGACAATACGAGCAGTACTTC. Translating it yields CASSRPGQGQYEQYF. The chain is built from TRBV7-9 and TRBJ2-7, with 9 nucleotides matching TRBD1. V was clipped by 5 bases and J by 4 bases; unmatched bases: 9. The CDR3 consists of 15 residues. Looked up from germline, CDR1 is SEHNR and CDR2 is FQNEAQ (reference sequence).

V usage is TRBV9 and J usage is TRBJ2-1; TRBD2 aligns across 8 bases. V dropped 0 bases and J dropped 10; count of bases not matched to a gene: 9. CDR3 length: 15 amino acids. Germline CDR1 is SGDLS and CDR2 is YYNGEE. CDR3 nucleotide sequence: TGTGCCAGCAGCGTAGGTTTCGGGGGGGTTTGGGAGCAGTTCTTC. Its translation is CASSVGFGGVWEQFF.

The CDR3 DNA is TGTGCCAGCAGCGGGGGGGCTTACAATGAGCAGTTCTTC. Residues: CASSGGAYNEQFF. J is TRBJ2-1 and V is TRBV2, with 8 bases matching TRBD2. This CDR3 has 13 amino acids. Per germline, CDR1 SNHLY and CDR2 FYNNEI. Germline trimming cut 6 bases from V and 4 bases from J; bases unmatched to any gene: 2. The whole variable domain, remainder taken from reference TRBV2 and TRBJ2-1, is EPEVTQTPSHQVTQMGQEVILRCVPISNHLYFYWYRQILGQKVEFLVSFYNNEISEKSEIFDDQFSVERPDGSNFTLKIRSTKLEDSAMYFCASSGGAYNEQFFGPGTRLTVL.

The chain combines TRBV5-6 with TRBJ2-1; 9 bases fit TRBD2. Germline CDR1 is SGHDT and CDR2 is YYEEEE. This CDR3 contains 17 residues. The junction had 6 bases not matched to a gene; V was cut back by 2 bases and J by 0 bases. CDR3 region: CASSFGAGGSSYNEQFF. CDR3 nucleotide sequence: TGTGCCAGCAGCTTTGGAGCGGGGGGAAGCTCCTACAATGAGCAGTTCTTC.

The J gene is TRBJ2-1, the V gene TRBV7-9; D is uncertain. With 4 bases removed from V and 9 bases from J, the gap between germline ends came to 10 bases. CDR1 and CDR2 (germline): SEHNR, FQNEAQ (reference sequence). CDR3 length: 12 amino acids. In DNA form, the CDR3 reads TGTGCCAGCAGCTCAGAAACGGGTGAGCAGTTCTTC. It yields the protein CASSSETGEQFF.

The chain joins TRBV7-3 to TRBJ1-5; 7 bases fit TRBD1. Germline CDR1 and CDR2: SGHTA and FQGTGA. The CDR3 loop spans 14 amino acids. Germline trimming cut 7 bases from V and 5 bases from J; bases unmatched to any gene: 8. CDR3 amino acids: CASNYRGRDQPQHF. The CDR3 coding sequence is TGTGCCAGCAACTACAGGGGTCGGGATCAGCCCCAGCATTTT.

The V gene is TRBV9, the J gene TRBJ1-3, with unresolved D. Trimming cost V 0 bases and J 6 bases, with 10 bases left between them. The CDR3 length is 14 residues. CDR1 is SGDLS, CDR2 YYNGEE, per germline. The CDR3 spells CASSVAVSTNTIYF. The CDR3, as DNA: TGTGCCAGCAGCGTAGCTGTCAGTACAAACACCATATATTTT.

V is TRBV6-1 and J is TRBJ1-2; tentatively, D is TRBD1 (6 bases). Germline values: CDR1 MNHNS, CDR2 SASEGT. V was clipped by 0 bases and J by 4 bases, with 12 bases between them. The CDR3 contains 15 residues. The CDR3 nucleotides are TGTGCCAGCAGTGAAGCCGGGGGGCGCGGCTATGGCTACACCTTC. Its translation is CASSEAGGRGYGYTF.

The J gene is TRBJ1-1, the V gene TRBV15; D perhaps matches TRBD1 (5 bases). Trimming removed 5 bases at V and 6 bases at J, with 13 bases between. Germline lookup yields CDR1 LNHNV and CDR2 YYDKDF (reference sequence). CDR3 length: 13 amino acids. In DNA form, the CDR3 reads TGTGCCACCAGCTCCGCAGGGAAGCCTGAAGCTTTCTTT. Amino acids: CATSSAGKPEAFF.

This chain joins TRBV3-1 (or the pseudogene TRBV3-2) and TRBJ2-2, with D perhaps TRBD1 (6 bases). CDR1 and CDR2 (germline): LGHDT, YNNKEL (reference sequence). V lost 0 bases, J lost 3 bases, and 11 bases lay in between. CDR3 length: 16 residues. CDR3 in DNA: TGTGCCAGCAGCCAAGATCTGGCAGGGGACACCGGGGAGCTGTTTTTT. This sequence encodes CASSQDLAGDTGELFF.

The chain recombines TRBV11-2 with TRBJ2-5; 7 positions match TRBD1. The CDR3 consists of 14 residues. Germline CDR1 reads SGHAT; CDR2 reads FQNNGV. V lost 5 bases and J lost 7; bases outside the gene matches: 10. The CDR3 region has the DNA TGTGCCAGCAGCGCGGACAGGCGTGACGGGACCCAGTACTTC. Its translation is CASSADRRDGTQYF.

This clone has more than one count but fewer than ten. V is TRBV3-1 (or the pseudogene TRBV3-2) and J is TRBJ2-1; weak D call: TRBD2 (6 bases). The CDR3 loop spans 12 amino acids. CDR1 and CDR2 (germline): LGHDT, YNNKEL (reference sequence). Trimming removed 8 bases from V and 4 bases from J, with 9 bases in between. The CDR3 reads CASQAGYNEQFF. CDR3 nucleotides: TGTGCCAGCCAGGCGGGATACAATGAGCAGTTCTTC.

The chain recombines TRBV12-1 with TRBJ1-2; the D segment call TRBD1 is taken from the table without a DNA check. TRBV12-1 is described as a pseudogene. This CDR3 contains 12 residues. The chain's CDR3 is CASSPDQGGYTF. The CDR3 nucleotides read TGTGCCAGCAGCCCCGACCAGGGTGGCTACACCTTC.

This clone is a singleton in its sample. This chain links TRBV28 with TRBJ1-2, with a tentative D call TRBD1 (5 bases). This CDR3 spans 14 amino acids. CDR1 and CDR2 from the germline V gene are MDHEN and SYDVKM. The V end lost 5 bases, the J end lost 0 bases, and 10 bases lay between the germline ends. In nucleotides, the CDR3 is TGTGCCAGCAGTCTGACAGCATCTAACTATGGCTACACCTTC. Amino acid sequence: CASSLTASNYGYTF.

V and J are TRBV29-1 and TRBJ2-1; TRBD2 agrees at 13 bases. From germline, CDR1 is SQVTM and CDR2 ANQGSEA. The CDR3 runs to 15 residues. Germline trimming cut 5 bases from V and 2 bases from J; bases unmatched to any gene: 3. The CDR3 sequence is CSVSGLAGAYNEQFF. For the CDR3, the DNA is TGCAGCGTTTCTGGACTAGCGGGAGCCTACAATGAGCAGTTCTTC.

This rearrangement joins TRBV6-5 to TRBJ2-1, with 9 bases fitting TRBD2. Germline CDR1 is MNHEY and CDR2 is SVGAGI. With V trimmed by 5 bases and J by 2 bases, 4 bases remained unmatched. This CDR3 is 15 amino acids long. CDR3 coding DNA: TGTGCCAGCAGTCCAAGCGGGAGGACCTACAATGAGCAGTTCTTC. Its protein is CASSPSGRTYNEQFF.

The J gene is TRBJ1-5, the V gene TRBV19; maybe TRBD1 (5 bases). In germline, CDR1 is LNHDA, CDR2 SQIVND (reference sequence). The CDR3 covers 14 residues. Trimming took off 7 bases at V and 7 bases at J, with 17 bases between the two ends. CDR3 loop: CASKFRADTQPQHF. CDR3 bases: TGTGCCAGTAAGTTCAGGGCAGACACCCAGCCCCAGCATTTT.

This clone turned up a few times. The chain uses TRBV10-3 and TRBJ2-5, with D perhaps matching TRBD1 (5 bases). Germline V gene data show CDR1 as ENHRY and CDR2 as SYGVKD. The length of the CDR3 is 13 residues. V dropped 10 bases and J dropped 1 base, with 13 bases sitting between them. The CDR3 is CASSRQSQETQYF. The CDR3, as DNA: TGTGCCAGTTCTCGACAGAGCCAAGAGACCCAGTACTTC.

The rearrangement joins TRBV7-3 to TRBJ1-1, with 7 bases fitting TRBD1. Germline V gene sequence: CDR1 SGHTA, CDR2 FQGTGA. Germline trimming cut 5 bases from V and 4 bases from J; bases unmatched to any gene: 4. CDR3 length: 13 amino acids. CDR3 loop: CASSQGTATEAFF. The CDR3 coding sequence is TGTGCCAGCAGCCAGGGGACAGCCACTGAAGCTTTCTTT.

The chain links TRBV11-2 to TRBJ2-7; weak D call: TRBD2 (5 bases). Trimming pared 5 bases from V and 1 base from J, leaving 9 bases between. This CDR3 has 13 residues. CDR1 and CDR2 from the germline V gene are SGHAT and FQNNGV. The CDR3 DNA sequence: TGTGCCAGCAGCCCCCGGGGTTCCTACGAGCAGTACTTC. It is translated as CASSPRGSYEQYF. The whole variable domain, filled in from reference TRBV11-2 and TRBJ2-7, reads EAGVAQSPRYKIIEKRQSVAFWCNPISGHATLYWYQQILGQGPKLLIQFQNNGVVDDSQLPKDRFSAERLKGVDSTLKIQPAKLEDSAVYLCASSPRGSYEQYFGPGTRLTVT.

The chain links TRBV19 to TRBJ2-3; 9 bases match TRBD1. Germline values: CDR1 LNHDA, CDR2 SQIVND (reference sequence). Trimming cost V 7 bases and J 2 bases; bases outside gene matches: 7. CDR3 length: 15 amino acids. Here the CDR3 DNA reads TGTGCCAGTAACCAGGACAGGGGAGACACAGATACGCAGTATTTT. It translates to CASNQDRGDTDTQYF.

The chain joins TRBV7-2 to TRBJ1-1; 7 bases agree with TRBD1. The CDR3 totals 14 residues. The J segment lost 4 bases and the V segment lost 5 bases, leaving 7 bases of the junction unmatched. Germline values: CDR1 SGHTA, CDR2 FQGNSA. The CDR3 DNA is TGTGCCAGCAGCCTAGACAGGGCGGTCACTGAAGCTTTCTTT. This translates into CASSLDRAVTEAFF.

V gene TRBV5-8 combines with J gene TRBJ1-5; 7 bases are shared with TRBD1. The CDR3 extends over 15 amino acids. Germline V CDR1 and CDR2: SGHTS, YDEGEE. Trimming at V came to 4 bases and at J to 3 bases, leaving 7 bases not matched to a gene. CDR3 residues: CASSGGTAYNQPQHF. CDR3 sequence (DNA): TGTGCCAGCAGCGGAGGGACAGCCTACAATCAGCCCCAGCATTTT.